This T cell receptor (beta chain) comes out of a study of blood T cell repertoires in COVID-19. For the study at large: The study drew acute and convalescent COVID-19 samples from the United States, Italy and Spain.

Trimming removed 5 bases from V and 6 bases from J, with 15 bases in between. Germline V CDR1 and CDR2: SGHTA, FQGTGA. The CDR3 sequence is 14 residues long. Method: immunoSEQ multiplex PCR; TCRdb's copy keeps in-frame clones and lacks some. The repertoire has about 14,000 clones, approximately 86% of them found once; the top ten carry roughly 5.4%. Sequences were obtained from peripheral blood. The TCR originated in a human donor in a cohort sampled during active COVID-19. This chain connects TRBV7-3 to TRBJ2-3; maybe TRBD1 (6 bases). In DNA, the CDR3 is TGTGCCAGCAGCCTTGAATGGACAGAGGATACGCAGTATTTT. Translating gives CASSLEWTEDTQYF.